A single sample gave rise to the 18 T cell receptor beta chains below, sequenced in a study of T cells in Graves' hyperthyroidism and ophthalmopathy. There were TCR beta CDR3 regions amplified from RNA transcripts. The HTBI primer set drove a first-round RT-PCR of the TCR CDR3. MiXCR, applied by TCRdb to the multiplex PCR reads, yields one record per CDR3 protein. The sample carries hundreds of thousands of distinct CDR3 sequences, approximately 14% recorded once. The sample consisted of blood. The receptors here all came from a woman aged 30 to 39 with Graves' hyperthyroidism.

V and J are TRBV10-3 and TRBJ2-3; weak D call: TRBD1 (6 bases). The CDR3 totals 14 residues. V lost 10 bases and J 2 bases, leaving 16 bases between the germline ends. CDR1 and CDR2 (germline): ENHRY, SYGVKD. The CDR3 loop is CASTQGSYTDTQYF. The CDR3, as DNA: TGTGCCAGCACTCAGGGGTCATACACAGATACGCAGTATTTT.

This clonotype was picked up a small number of times. The J gene is TRBJ2-3, the V gene TRBV28, with 9 bases aligning to TRBD2. The CDR3 sequence is 15 residues long. V shed 7 bases, J shed 6 bases, and the junction held 11 bases outside the gene matches. CDR1 is MDHEN, CDR2 SYDVKM, per germline. The CDR3 DNA is TGTGCCAGCACAGGACTAGCGAAGGGGGGGGATACGCAGTATTTT. This encodes CASTGLAKGGDTQYF.

This chain links TRBV2 with TRBJ2-2, with a weak D call TRBD1 (6 bases). The CDR3 has 15 residues. Between the trimmed V and J ends, which lost 5 bases and 5 bases, there was a span of 15 bases. Germline V gene lookup returns CDR1 SNHLY and CDR2 FYNNEI. The CDR3 protein is CASSRDRRGTGELFF. DNA of the CDR3: TGTGCCAGCAGTAGAGACAGGAGAGGGACCGGGGAGCTGTTTTTT. Supplemented by reference TRBV2 and TRBJ2-2, the full variable domain reads EPEVTQTPSHQVTQMGQEVILRCVPISNHLYFYWYRQILGQKVEFLVSFYNNEISEKSEIFDDQFSVERPDGSNFTLKIRSTKLEDSAMYFCASSRDRRGTGELFFGEGSRLTVL.

Many counts were recorded for this clonotype. V usage is TRBV28 and J usage is TRBJ1-3; unclear D gene. Trimming pared 6 bases from V and 4 bases from J, leaving 16 bases between. The CDR3 loop spans 15 amino acids. The V gene's germline CDR1 is MDHEN and CDR2 SYDVKM. The DNA for the CDR3 is TGTGCCAGCAGACGTCCAGCGGTAGGCGGAAACACCATATATTTT. Translation gives CASRRPAVGGNTIYF.

Ten or more counts support this clonotype. The V gene is TRBV2, the J gene TRBJ2-2, with 12 nucleotides matching TRBD2. V lost 6 bases and J lost 4; bases outside the gene matches: 3. The CDR3 runs 15 residues. From germline, CDR1 is SNHLY and CDR2 FYNNEI. CDR3 in DNA: TGTGCCAGCAGAGGACTAGCGGGACCCACCGGGGAGCTGTTTTTT. This translates into CASRGLAGPTGELFF.

This clonotype was observed a handful of times. The chain uses TRBV29-1 and TRBJ2-2, with no clear D. The CDR3 length is 13 residues. Trimming pared 0 bases from V and 5 bases from J, leaving 7 bases between. The germline V gene has CDR1 SQVTM and CDR2 ANQGSEA. The CDR3 DNA reads TGCAGCGTTGAAGATCCGCCTACCGGGGAGCTGTTTTTT. Amino acids: CSVEDPPTGELFF.

In this sample, this clonotype turned up a few times. This chain links TRBV3-1 with TRBJ2-3; tentative D call: TRBD1 (6 bases). Between the trimmed V and J ends, which lost 3 bases and 4 bases, there was a span of 14 bases. Germline values: CDR1 LGHDT, CDR2 YNNKEL (reference sequence). CDR3 length: 15 amino acids. CDR3 sequence reads: CASSHETGRPDTQYF. In DNA form, the CDR3 reads TGTGCCAGCAGCCACGAGACAGGTCGCCCAGATACGCAGTATTTT.

This clonotype occurred many times. The chain uses TRBV11-2 and TRBJ1-2; unclear D gene. The germline gives CDR1 SGHAT, CDR2 FQNNGV. Trimming took off 2 bases at V and 5 bases at J, with 6 bases between the two ends. The CDR3 has 12 amino acids. In DNA form, the CDR3 reads TGTGCCAGCAGCTTAACACAGTATGGCTACACCTTC. As protein: CASSLTQYGYTF.

A few counts support this clonotype. The rearrangement joins TRBV14 to TRBJ1-2, with D perhaps matching TRBD1 (6 bases). Trimming removed 10 bases at V and 7 bases at J, with 19 bases between. Germline loops: CDR1 SGHDN, CDR2 FVKESK. CDR3 length: 13 residues. The CDR3 coding sequence is TGTGCCACCAGTGGACAGTCTTACGGTGGCTACACCTTC. This codes for CATSGQSYGGYTF.

This clonotype was counted ten times or more. The rearrangement uses TRBV29-1 and TRBJ2-1; D is possibly TRBD1 or TRBD2 (5 bases each). CDR1 and CDR2 (germline): SQVTM, ANQGSEA. This CDR3 is 13 amino acids long. V gave up 5 bases and J gave up 6 bases, with 14 bases separating them. CDR3 in amino acids: CSVRGPRGNEQFF. The DNA of the CDR3 is TGCAGCGTTCGGGGCCCTCGGGGCAATGAGCAGTTCTTC.

This clonotype was detected many times. V usage is TRBV7-2 and J usage is TRBJ2-3; D tentatively reads TRBD1 or TRBD2 (6 bases each). Germline values: CDR1 SGHTA, CDR2 FQGNSA. V was trimmed by 3 bases and J by 0 bases, leaving 10 bases between them. This CDR3 contains 15 residues. For the CDR3, the DNA is TGTGCCAGCAGCTTTGAAGGGGGGAGCACAGATACGCAGTATTTT. This codes for CASSFEGGSTDTQYF.

The sample holds many counts of this clonotype. The chain employs TRBV2 and TRBJ2-2; D is undetermined. V was clipped by 7 bases and J by 5 bases, with 14 bases between them. Germline loops: CDR1 SNHLY, CDR2 FYNNEI. CDR3 size: 14 residues. CDR3 sequence reads: CASIGIYGTGELFF. The DNA for the CDR3 is TGTGCCAGCATAGGTATTTACGGTACCGGGGAGCTGTTTTTT.

The table lists this clonotype with a few counts. The chain joins TRBV6-1 to TRBJ1-2; weak D call: TRBD1 (6 bases). Germline V gives CDR1 MNHNS, CDR2 SASEGT. The CDR3 is 14 residues long. V was shortened by 7 bases and J by 7 bases, with 19 bases between the two germline ends. The CDR3 sequence: CASTKGGDLIGYTF. The CDR3 DNA reads TGTGCCAGCACGAAAGGGGGGGATTTAATTGGCTACACCTTC.

The table lists this clonotype with a few counts. This chain joins TRBV20-1 and TRBJ1-5; D not resolved. Germline CDR1 and CDR2: DFQATT and SNEGSKA (reference sequence). Trimming cost V 5 bases and J 7 bases, with 12 bases left between them. This CDR3 comprises 12 residues. Here the CDR3 reads CSAGGHGQPQHF. The DNA of the CDR3 is TGCAGTGCTGGCGGTCACGGGCAGCCCCAGCATTTT.

This clonotype appeared many times. The chain couples TRBV28 to TRBJ2-6, with D unresolved. The CDR3 is 13 amino acids. CDR1 is MDHEN and CDR2 is SYDVKM in the germline V gene. V lost 2 bases and J 4 bases, leaving 3 bases between the germline ends. CDR3 DNA sequence: TGTGCCAGCAGTTTAGTCGGGGCCAACGTCCTGACTTTC. Protein: CASSLVGANVLTF.

The chain joins TRBV6-2 or TRBV6-3 to TRBJ2-3, with TRBD2 matching over 7 bases. Germline V CDR1 and CDR2: MNHEY, SVGEGT. With 5 bases clipped from V and 2 bases from J, the junction kept 4 bases outside the gene matches. This CDR3 contains 14 residues. The CDR3 region has the DNA TGTGCCAGCAGTCCCGGGACTACCACAGATACGCAGTATTTT. It encodes CASSPGTTTDTQYF.

This clonotype was counted between two and nine times. The gene calls are TRBV6-1 and TRBJ1-2; no reliable D call. Between the trimmed V and J ends, which lost 5 bases and 2 bases, there was a span of 18 bases. The CDR3 extends over 16 amino acids. CDR1 and CDR2 from the germline V gene are MNHNS and SASEGT. The CDR3 sequence is CASSSYVTTPNYGYTF. The CDR3 DNA follows: TGTGCCAGCAGTTCCTACGTGACAACCCCCAACTATGGCTACACCTTC.

This clonotype showed up many times. The chain couples TRBV5-5 to TRBJ2-1; D remains ambiguous. The CDR3 runs 15 residues. With 2 bases removed from V and 3 bases from J, the gap between germline ends came to 12 bases. Germline V gene lookup returns CDR1 SGHKS and CDR2 YYEKEE (reference sequence). The CDR3 region is CASSFYPNSYNEQFF. CDR3 nucleotide sequence: TGTGCCAGCAGCTTTTACCCCAACAGCTACAATGAGCAGTTCTTC.